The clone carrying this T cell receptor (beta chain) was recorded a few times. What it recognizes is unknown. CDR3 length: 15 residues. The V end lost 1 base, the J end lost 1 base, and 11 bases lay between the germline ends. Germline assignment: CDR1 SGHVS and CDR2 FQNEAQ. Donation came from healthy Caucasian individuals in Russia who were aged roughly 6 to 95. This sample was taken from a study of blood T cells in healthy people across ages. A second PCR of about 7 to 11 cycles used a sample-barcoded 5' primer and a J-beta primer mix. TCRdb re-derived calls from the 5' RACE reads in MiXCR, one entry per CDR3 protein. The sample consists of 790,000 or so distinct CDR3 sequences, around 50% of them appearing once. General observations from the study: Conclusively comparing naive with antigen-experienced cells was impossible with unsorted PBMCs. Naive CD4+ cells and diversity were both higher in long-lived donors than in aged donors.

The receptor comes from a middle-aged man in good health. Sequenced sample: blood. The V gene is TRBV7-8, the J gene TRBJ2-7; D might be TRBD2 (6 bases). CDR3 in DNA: TGTGCCAGCAGCTTAGGGCAGGGACTTTCCTACGAGCAGTACTTC. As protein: CASSLGQGLSYEQYF.